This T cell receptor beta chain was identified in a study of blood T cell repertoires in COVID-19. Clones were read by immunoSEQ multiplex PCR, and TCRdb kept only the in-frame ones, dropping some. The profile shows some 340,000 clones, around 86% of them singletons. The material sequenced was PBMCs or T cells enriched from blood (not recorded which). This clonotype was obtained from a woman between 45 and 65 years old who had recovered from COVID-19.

The CDR3 here is CASSFGGLNTEAFF. DNA for the CDR3: TGTGCCAGCAGCTTCGGGGGTTTGAACACTGAAGCTTTCTTT. This chain links TRBV5-6 with TRBJ1-1; TRBD1 might be the D (5 bases). Between the trimmed V and J ends, which lost 2 bases and 0 bases, there was a span of 8 bases. The germline CDR1 and CDR2 sequences are SGHDT and YYEEEE. The CDR3 runs 14 residues.